These T cell receptor beta chains were read from a single sample in a study of Ad26.COV2.S vaccination and SARS-CoV-2 variants. Measured with immunoSEQ multiplex PCR; TCRdb has only the in-frame clones, and not every one. The sample carries around 450,000 clones, 80% to 90% recorded once. Here the sequenced sample was peripheral blood, taken in a trial of Ad26.COV2.S vaccine versus placebo. These receptors were taken from a person between 18 and 60 years old who received the Ad26.COV2.S COVID-19 vaccine or a placebo. Both conserved end residues are part of each CDR3. The order of the fields is CDR3 DNA, CDR3 protein, clone size, J gene, D gene, V gene. The D gene is left open where the match is weak. Where a row states a size, it is once, few, many or the class of an expanded clone; other rows omit it.

TGTGCCAGCAGCCCCGGGGGAGGGACTAGGGGCCCAGATACGCAGTATTTT CASSPGGGTRGPDTQYF - TRBJ2-3 TRBD2 TRBV7-2
TGCGCCAGCAGCCCTTCCACGGGCTACGAGCAGTACTTC CASSPSTGYEQYF - TRBJ2-7 - TRBV4-1
TGTGCCAGCAGCCTGGGAGGTAGCGCCTACAATGAGCAGTTCTTC CASSLGGSAYNEQFF once TRBJ2-1 - TRBV11-2
TGTGCCAGCAGCGTTAGGGCGGGAGGGGCCCAGTACTTC CASSVRAGGAQYF - TRBJ2-5 TRBD2 TRBV7-2
TGTGCCAGCAGTTATTCCCTACTAGCGGCGAACACCGGGGAGCTGTTTTTT CASSYSLLAANTGELFF - TRBJ2-2 TRBD2 TRBV6-9
TGTGCCAGCAGCTTAGTGTGGGGGGCGTTCGGAAACACCATATATTTT CASSLVWGAFGNTIYF - TRBJ1-3 - TRBV7-2
TGTGCCAGCAGCCCGGACGGCTTTAACTATGGCTACACCTTC CASSPDGFNYGYTF - TRBJ1-2 - TRBV2
TGTGCCAGCAAGACAGAGGTCGCCCAGCCCCAGCATTTT CASKTEVAQPQHF - TRBJ1-5 - TRBV2
TGTGCCATCAGACCCAAGCGGGAGGGCAGGTATGAGCAGTTCTTC CAIRPKREGRYEQFF - TRBJ2-1 TRBD2 TRBV10-3
TGTGCCAGCAGCCAAACCGTCTCCGATTCACCCCTCCACTTT CASSQTVSDSPLHF - TRBJ1-6 - TRBV3-1/TRBV3-2
TGTGCCAGCAGTTTCGACAGTGCCACAGATACGCAGTATTTT CASSFDSATDTQYF - TRBJ2-3 - TRBV6-5
TGTGCCAGCAGCTTAGGTGGAGGGGGGATATACGAGCAGTACTTC CASSLGGGGIYEQYF few TRBJ2-7 - TRBV7-9
TGCGCCAGCAGCCAAGTCGGACAGGGGAACACTGAAGCTTTCTTT CASSQVGQGNTEAFF - TRBJ1-1 TRBD1 TRBV4-3
TGTGCCAGCAGTCAGGAGACGTTTGGCGAAAAACTGTTTTTT CASSQETFGEKLFF - TRBJ1-4 - TRBV6-5
TGCGCCAGCAGCTTGGCCCCGGGAAACTATGGCTACACCTTC CASSLAPGNYGYTF - TRBJ1-2 - TRBV5-1
TGTGCCTGGTCACGGCCGAGTAGGGATACGCAGTATTTT CAWSRPSRDTQYF - TRBJ2-3 - TRBV30
TGTGCCACCAGCTCACGCAGGGGTAGTTTGCGACAGCCCCAGCATTTT CATSSRRGSLRQPQHF - TRBJ1-5 - TRBV15
TGTGCCAGCAGCTTAGGTCCGGGGGTCACTGAAGCTTTCTTT CASSLGPGVTEAFF - TRBJ1-1 - TRBV11-2
TGTGCCAGTAGTCCCTTCGCCAGGGGGGAAAAAGGGGCCAAAAACATTCAGTACTTC CASSPFARGEKGAKNIQYF - TRBJ2-4 - TRBV19
TGTGCCAGCAGCTTAGTCGCCTTTAGTGAGGGTAGGACAGATACGCAGTATTTT CASSLVAFSEGRTDTQYF - TRBJ2-3 - TRBV11-3
TGTGCCAGCAGTTACTCGATCAACGGGTTCTATGGCTACACCTTC CASSYSINGFYGYTF - TRBJ1-2 - TRBV6-5
TGTGCCAGCAGCTTGTATCGCAATCAGCCCCAGCATTTT CASSLYRNQPQHF - TRBJ1-5 - TRBV5-5
TGCAGCGTTGTCGAAAACTACAATGAGCAGTTCTTC CSVVENYNEQFF - TRBJ2-1 - TRBV29-1
TGTGCCAGCAGCCTCACAGGGAGTACTGAAGCTTTCTTT CASSLTGSTEAFF once TRBJ1-1 - TRBV9
TGCAGTGCTAGTAGATACTCTGGGGCCAACGTCCTGACTTTC CSASRYSGANVLTF once TRBJ2-6 - TRBV20-1
TGTGCCAGTAGGCCGCCTGTCGACAGGCCCCGAGAGAACACTGAAGCTTTCTTT CASRPPVDRPRENTEAFF - TRBJ1-1 - TRBV19
TGTGCCAGCAGTTTTAGATTTTATGGCTACACCTTC CASSFRFYGYTF - TRBJ1-2 - TRBV12-3/TRBV12-4
TGTGCTAGCAGCCCCGGGACAGACCAAGAGACCCAGTACTTC CASSPGTDQETQYF once TRBJ2-5 TRBD1 TRBV7-7
TGTGCCACCAGTCGTCACGCCAGGACCGGGGAGCTGTTTTTT CATSRHARTGELFF once TRBJ2-2 - TRBV24-1
TGCGCCAGCAGCAAGATACTAGGAAGAACCGGGGAGCTGTTTTTT CASSKILGRTGELFF - TRBJ2-2 - TRBV4-3
TGTGCCAGCAGTAGTCAGGGTAGGGGTCAGCCCCAGCATTTT CASSSQGRGQPQHF - TRBJ1-5 - TRBV2
TGCGCCAGCAGTCGAGCTGGGGGGACAGGGCCTTCACCCCTCCACTTT CASSRAGGTGPSPLHF few TRBJ1-6 TRBD1 TRBV4-1
TGCGCCAGCAGCCGCACAGGGGATCGGGATCAGCCCCAGCATTTT CASSRTGDRDQPQHF - TRBJ1-5 TRBD1 TRBV4-1
TGTGCCAGCAGTTACTCAACTGAAGCTTTCTTT CASSYSTEAFF - TRBJ1-1 - TRBV6-5
TGTGCCAGTAGTATAGACCGCCGGTACCCCGGGGCCAACGTCCTGACTTTC CASSIDRRYPGANVLTF - TRBJ2-6 - TRBV19
TGTGCCAGCAGCTCGGGACTGTCGCACGAGCAGTACTTC CASSSGLSHEQYF - TRBJ2-7 - TRBV7-8
TGTGCCAGCAGCTCCCTTAGCGGGAGCGGGGTTGAGCAGTTCTTC CASSSLSGSGVEQFF - TRBJ2-1 TRBD2 TRBV27
TGCGCCAGCAGCTTGGCGGGATTCGATCAGCCCCAGCATTTT CASSLAGFDQPQHF - TRBJ1-5 - TRBV5-1
TGTGCCAGCAGCCCCTCCGGGGGGCTGAGGACTGAAGCTTTCTTT CASSPSGGLRTEAFF - TRBJ1-1 - TRBV5-6
TGTGCCAGCAGTTCACCTAGCGGGGAAACAGATACGCAGTATTTT CASSSPSGETDTQYF - TRBJ2-3 TRBD2 TRBV27
TGTGCCAGCAGCGCCCACATAAACTCTGGGGCCAACGTCCTGACTTTC CASSAHINSGANVLTF - TRBJ2-6 - TRBV9
TGTGCCAGCAGTGAAGCTTTATTTAGGGCAGGGACATGGAAGACCCAGTACTTC CASSEALFRAGTWKTQYF once TRBJ2-5 - TRBV2